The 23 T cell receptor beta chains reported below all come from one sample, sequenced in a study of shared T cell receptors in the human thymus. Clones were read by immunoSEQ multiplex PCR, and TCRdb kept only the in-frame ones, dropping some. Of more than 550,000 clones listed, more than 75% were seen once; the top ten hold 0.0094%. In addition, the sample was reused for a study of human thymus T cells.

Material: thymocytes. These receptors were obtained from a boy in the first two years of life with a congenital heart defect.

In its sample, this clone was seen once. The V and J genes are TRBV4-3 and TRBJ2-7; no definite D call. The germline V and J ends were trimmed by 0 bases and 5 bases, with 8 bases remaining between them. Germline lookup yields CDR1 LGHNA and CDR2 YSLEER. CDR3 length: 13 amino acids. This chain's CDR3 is CASSQDRYHEQYF. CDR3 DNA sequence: TGCGCCAGCAGCCAAGATCGCTACCACGAGCAGTACTTC.

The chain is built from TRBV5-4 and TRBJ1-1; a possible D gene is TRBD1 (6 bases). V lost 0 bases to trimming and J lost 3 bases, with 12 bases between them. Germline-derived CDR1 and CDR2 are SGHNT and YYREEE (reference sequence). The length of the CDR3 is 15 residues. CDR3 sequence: CASSLVGPGDTEAFF. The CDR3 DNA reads TGTGCCAGCAGCTTGGTCGGACCAGGGGACACTGAAGCTTTCTTT.

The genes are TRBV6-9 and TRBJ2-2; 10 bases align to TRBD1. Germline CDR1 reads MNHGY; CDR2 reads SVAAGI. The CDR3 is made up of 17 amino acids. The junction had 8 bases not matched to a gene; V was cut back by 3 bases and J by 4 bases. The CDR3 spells CASSYRTGGKPTGELFF. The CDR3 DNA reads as TGTGCCAGCAGTTACCGGACAGGGGGAAAGCCCACCGGGGAGCTGTTTTTT.

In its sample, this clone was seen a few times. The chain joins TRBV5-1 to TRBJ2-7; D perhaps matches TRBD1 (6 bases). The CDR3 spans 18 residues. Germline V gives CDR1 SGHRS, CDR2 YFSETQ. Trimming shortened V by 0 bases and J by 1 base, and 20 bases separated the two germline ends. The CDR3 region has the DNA TGCGCCAGCAGCTTGGAAGCCTACGGGACACCAATATCCTACGAGCAGTACTTC. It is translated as CASSLEAYGTPISYEQYF.

As DNA, the CDR3 is TGTGCCAGCAGCTTAGCGGGACACAAAGAGACCCAGTACTTC. Encoded protein: CASSLAGHKETQYF. The rearrangement links TRBV7-2 to TRBJ2-5; a possible D gene is TRBD1 (6 bases). V shed 0 bases and J shed 3 bases, with 8 bases lying between them. The germline gives CDR1 SGHTA, CDR2 FQGNSA. The CDR3 extends over 14 amino acids. The entire variable domain, with the rest obtained from reference TRBV7-2 and TRBJ2-5, is as follows: GAGVSQSPSNKVTEKGKDVELRCDPISGHTALYWYRQSLGQGLEFLIYFQGNSAPDKSGLPSDRFSAERTGGSVSTLTIQRTQQEDSAVYLCASSLAGHKETQYFGPGTRLLVL.

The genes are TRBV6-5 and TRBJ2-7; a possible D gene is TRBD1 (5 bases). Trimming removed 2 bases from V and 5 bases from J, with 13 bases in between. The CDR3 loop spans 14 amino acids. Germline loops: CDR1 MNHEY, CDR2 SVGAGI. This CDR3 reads CASSYLGDRHEQYF. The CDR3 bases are TGTGCCAGCAGTTACCTAGGGGATCGGCACGAGCAGTACTTC.

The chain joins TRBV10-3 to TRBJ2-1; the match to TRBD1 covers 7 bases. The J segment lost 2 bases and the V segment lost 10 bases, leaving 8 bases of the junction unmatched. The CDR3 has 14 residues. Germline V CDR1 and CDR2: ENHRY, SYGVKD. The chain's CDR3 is CATGQGQTYNEQFF. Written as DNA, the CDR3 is TGTGCCACCGGCCAGGGACAGACCTACAATGAGCAGTTCTTC.

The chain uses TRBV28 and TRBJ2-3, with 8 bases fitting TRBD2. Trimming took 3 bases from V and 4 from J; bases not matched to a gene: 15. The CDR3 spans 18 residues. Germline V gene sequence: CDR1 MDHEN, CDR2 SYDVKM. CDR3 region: CASSLPGVGLDNPDTQYF. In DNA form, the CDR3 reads TGTGCCAGCAGTTTGCCTGGAGTGGGACTAGATAACCCAGATACGCAGTATTTT.

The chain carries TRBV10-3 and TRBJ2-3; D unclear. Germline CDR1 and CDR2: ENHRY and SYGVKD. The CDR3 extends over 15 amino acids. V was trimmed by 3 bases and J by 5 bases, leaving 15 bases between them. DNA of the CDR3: TGTGCCATCAGTGAACCCTCAAATCCGGTAGATACGCAGTATTTT. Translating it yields CAISEPSNPVDTQYF.

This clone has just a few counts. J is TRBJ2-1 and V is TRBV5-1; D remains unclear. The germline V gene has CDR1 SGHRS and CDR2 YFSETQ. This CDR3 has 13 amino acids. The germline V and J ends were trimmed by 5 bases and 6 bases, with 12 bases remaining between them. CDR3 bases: TGCGCCAGCAGTGTGAACTCAGGCAATGAGCAGTTCTTC. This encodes CASSVNSGNEQFF.

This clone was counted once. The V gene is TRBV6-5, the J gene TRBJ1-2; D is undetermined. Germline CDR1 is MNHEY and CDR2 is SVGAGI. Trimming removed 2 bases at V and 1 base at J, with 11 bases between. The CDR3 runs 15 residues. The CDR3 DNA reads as TGTGCCAGCAGTTACGGGAGAATGTATAACTATGGCTACACCTTC. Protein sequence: CASSYGRMYNYGYTF.

CDR3 sequence: CASSFPRGSMNEQFF. CDR3 DNA: TGTGCCAGCAGTTTTCCTCGCGGGAGTATGAATGAGCAGTTCTTC. The chain employs TRBV27 and TRBJ2-1; 7 bases are a match to TRBD2. This CDR3 has 15 residues. V gave up 3 bases and J gave up 7 bases; unmatched junction bases: 9. Per the germline V gene, CDR1 is MNHEY and CDR2 is SMNVEV (reference sequence).

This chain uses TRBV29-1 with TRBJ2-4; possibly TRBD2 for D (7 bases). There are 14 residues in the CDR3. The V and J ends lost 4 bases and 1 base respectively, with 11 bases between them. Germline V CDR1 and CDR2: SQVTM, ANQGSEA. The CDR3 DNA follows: TGCAGCGTTGCGGGGGGCCGGGCCAAAAACATTCAGTACTTC. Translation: CSVAGGRAKNIQYF.

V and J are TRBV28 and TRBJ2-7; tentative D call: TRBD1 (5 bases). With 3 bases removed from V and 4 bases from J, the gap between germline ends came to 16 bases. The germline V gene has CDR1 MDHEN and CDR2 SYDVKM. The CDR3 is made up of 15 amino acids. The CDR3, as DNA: TGTGCCAGCAGTTTGCATCCTACAGGAAAGTACGAGCAGTACTTC. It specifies CASSLHPTGKYEQYF. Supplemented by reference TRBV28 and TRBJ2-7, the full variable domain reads DVKVTQSSRYLVKRTGEKVFLECVQDMDHENMFWYRQDPGLGLRLIYFSYDVKMKEKGDIPEGYSVSREKKERFSLILESASTNQTSMYLCASSLHPTGKYEQYFGPGTRLTVT.

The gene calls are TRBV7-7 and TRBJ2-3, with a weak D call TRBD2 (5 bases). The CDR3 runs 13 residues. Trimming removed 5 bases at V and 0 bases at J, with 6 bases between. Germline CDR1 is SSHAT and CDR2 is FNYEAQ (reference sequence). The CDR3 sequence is CASSRTSTDTQYF. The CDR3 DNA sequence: TGTGCCAGCAGCAGGACTAGCACAGATACGCAGTATTTT.

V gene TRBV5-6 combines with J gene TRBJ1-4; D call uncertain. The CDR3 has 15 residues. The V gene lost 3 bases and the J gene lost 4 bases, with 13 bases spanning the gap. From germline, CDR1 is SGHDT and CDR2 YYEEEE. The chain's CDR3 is CASSSPGVLNEKLFF. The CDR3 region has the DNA TGTGCCAGCAGCTCCCCGGGAGTCCTTAATGAAAAACTGTTTTTT.

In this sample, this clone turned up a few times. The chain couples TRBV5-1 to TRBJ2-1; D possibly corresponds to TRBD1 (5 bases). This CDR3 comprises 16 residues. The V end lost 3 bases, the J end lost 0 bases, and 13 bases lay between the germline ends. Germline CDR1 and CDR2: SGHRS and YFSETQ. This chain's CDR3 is CASSSYRNNSYNEQFF. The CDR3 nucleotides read TGCGCCAGCAGCTCGTACAGGAACAACTCCTACAATGAGCAGTTCTTC.

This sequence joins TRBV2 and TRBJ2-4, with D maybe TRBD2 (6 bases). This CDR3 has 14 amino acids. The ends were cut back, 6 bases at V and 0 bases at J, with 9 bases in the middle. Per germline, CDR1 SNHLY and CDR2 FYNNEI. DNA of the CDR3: TGTGCCAGCAGACCGGGACTAGCCAAAAACATTCAGTACTTC. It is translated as CASRPGLAKNIQYF.

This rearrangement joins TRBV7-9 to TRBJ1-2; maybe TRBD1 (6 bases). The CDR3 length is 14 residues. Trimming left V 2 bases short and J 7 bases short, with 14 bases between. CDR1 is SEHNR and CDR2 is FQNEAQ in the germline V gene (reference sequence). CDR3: CASSLSTQGAGYTF. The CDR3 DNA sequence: TGTGCCAGCAGCTTAAGTACACAGGGAGCTGGCTACACCTTC. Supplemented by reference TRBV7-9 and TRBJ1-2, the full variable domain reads DTGVSQNPRHKITKRGQNVTFRCDPISEHNRLYWYRQTLGQGPEFLTYFQNEAQLEKSRLLSDRFSAERPKGSFSTLEIQRTEQGDSAMYLCASSLSTQGAGYTFGSGTRLTVV.

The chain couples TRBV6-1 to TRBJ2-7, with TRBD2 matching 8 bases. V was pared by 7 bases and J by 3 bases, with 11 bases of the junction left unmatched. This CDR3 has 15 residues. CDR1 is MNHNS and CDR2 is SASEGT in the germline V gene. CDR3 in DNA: TGTGCCAGCACCAAAAATAGCGGGGAAGACTACGAGCAGTACTTC. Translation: CASTKNSGEDYEQYF.

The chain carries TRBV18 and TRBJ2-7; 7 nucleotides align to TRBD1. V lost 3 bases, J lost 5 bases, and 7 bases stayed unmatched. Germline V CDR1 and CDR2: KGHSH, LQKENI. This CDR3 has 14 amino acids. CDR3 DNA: TGTGCCAGCTCACCGACAGGGTCTACAAACGAGCAGTACTTC. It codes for CASSPTGSTNEQYF.

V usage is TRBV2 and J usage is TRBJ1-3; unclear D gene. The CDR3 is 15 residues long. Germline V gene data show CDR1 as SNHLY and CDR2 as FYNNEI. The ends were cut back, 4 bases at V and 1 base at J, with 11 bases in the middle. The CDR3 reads CASSARESSGNTIYF. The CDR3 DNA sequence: TGTGCCAGCAGTGCGAGGGAGAGTTCTGGAAACACCATATATTTT.

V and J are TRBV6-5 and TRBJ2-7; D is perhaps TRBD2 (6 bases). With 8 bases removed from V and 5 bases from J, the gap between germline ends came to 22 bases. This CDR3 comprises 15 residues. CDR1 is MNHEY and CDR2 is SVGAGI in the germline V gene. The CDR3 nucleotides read TGTGCCAGCCCCCCTCCCAGGGCGGGAACCCACGAGCAGTACTTC. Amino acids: CASPPPRAGTHEQYF.